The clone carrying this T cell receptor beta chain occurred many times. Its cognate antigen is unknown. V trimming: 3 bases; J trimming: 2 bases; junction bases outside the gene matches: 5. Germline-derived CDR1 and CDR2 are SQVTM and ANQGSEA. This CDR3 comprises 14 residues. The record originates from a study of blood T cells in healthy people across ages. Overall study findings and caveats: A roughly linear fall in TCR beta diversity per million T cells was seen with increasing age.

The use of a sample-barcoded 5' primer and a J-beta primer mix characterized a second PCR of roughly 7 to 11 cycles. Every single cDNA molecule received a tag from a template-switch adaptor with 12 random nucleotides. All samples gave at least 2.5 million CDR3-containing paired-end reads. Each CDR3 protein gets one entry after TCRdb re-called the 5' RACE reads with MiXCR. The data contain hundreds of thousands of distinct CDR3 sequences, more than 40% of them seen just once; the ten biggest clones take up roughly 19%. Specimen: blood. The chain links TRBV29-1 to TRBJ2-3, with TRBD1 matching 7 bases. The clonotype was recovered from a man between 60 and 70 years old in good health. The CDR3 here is CSVEGQQHTDTQYF. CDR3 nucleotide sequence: TGCAGCGTTGAGGGACAGCAACACACAGATACGCAGTATTTT.